The present T cell receptor (beta chain) was sequenced within a study of blood T cell repertoires in COVID-19. Trimming left V 6 bases short and J 7 bases short, with 10 bases between. This CDR3 contains 12 residues. TCRdb's copy holds only in-frame clones and misses some; the assay was immunoSEQ multiplex PCR. The repertoire includes roughly 280,000 clones, around nine tenths of them detected once, and about 8.6% sits in the top ten. The sequenced sample consisted of peripheral blood. V usage is TRBV12-3 or TRBV12-4 and J usage is TRBJ2-1; D remains ambiguous. The TCR comes from a man in his forties or fifties with active or convalescent COVID-19. The DNA for the CDR3 is TGTGCCAGCAGCTCCCCAGGTAATGAGCAGTTCTTC. Its protein product is CASSSPGNEQFF.